Each of the 27 T cell receptor beta chains below was sequenced from the same sample in a study of response to subunit inactivated influenza vaccine. Each CDR3 protein is one row after TCRdb ran MiXCR on the RT-PCR reads. The sample holds roughly 760,000 distinct CDR3 sequences; 21% are singletons and the top ten take about a tenth. Sequenced material: PBMCs from blood, taken around 5 days after vaccination. These receptors were collected from a man aged 45-65 years who received an inactivated influenza vaccine.

In this sample, this clonotype turned up many times. This chain connects TRBV24-1 to TRBJ2-5; 10 nucleotides line up with TRBD1. The CDR3 is made up of 15 amino acids. The junction had 5 bases not matched to a gene; V was cut back by 4 bases and J by 4 bases. Germline lookup yields CDR1 KGHDR and CDR2 SFDVKD. CDR3 loop: CATSDQGQGLETQYF. The CDR3 DNA reads TGTGCCACCAGTGACCAGGGACAGGGGTTAGAGACCCAGTACTTC.

This clonotype was picked up many times. The gene calls are TRBV29-1 and TRBJ1-2; 8 bases are shared with TRBD1. Germline V gives CDR1 SQVTM, CDR2 ANQGSEA. Trimming took 3 bases from V and 6 from J; bases not matched to a gene: 6. The CDR3 is 13 amino acids. The CDR3 nucleotides are TGCAGCGTTGACCCAGGGGGCGCGAATGGCTACACCTTC. Translating gives CSVDPGGANGYTF.

The V call is TRBV6-5, the J call TRBJ2-2; tentatively, D is TRBD1 (6 bases). V dropped 4 bases and J dropped 2 bases, with 14 bases sitting between them. The CDR3 is 16 residues long. The V gene's germline CDR1 is MNHEY and CDR2 SVGAGI. The DNA of the CDR3 is TGTGCCAGCAGTTCGCTTACAGGGTCCAACACCGGGGAGCTGTTTTTT. Amino acid sequence: CASSSLTGSNTGELFF.

The CDR3 DNA sequence: TGTGCCAGCAGTCGCGCCCCACAGGGGGCCAAAAACATTCAGTACTTC. The encoded protein is CASSRAPQGAKNIQYF. This sequence joins TRBV6-1 and TRBJ2-4; 7 bases align to TRBD1. Germline CDR1 and CDR2: MNHNS and SASEGT. The J segment lost 1 base and the V segment lost 5 bases, leaving 8 bases of the junction unmatched. The CDR3 is 16 amino acids.

This clonotype was detected a few times. The chain joins TRBV7-8 to TRBJ1-5; tentatively, D is TRBD1 (6 bases). This CDR3 has 14 residues. V lost 5 bases and J 3 bases, leaving 11 bases between the germline ends. Germline CDR1 and CDR2: SGHVS and FQNEAQ. CDR3 residues: CASSHQGPNQPQHF. The CDR3 DNA sequence: TGTGCCAGCAGCCACCAGGGGCCCAATCAGCCCCAGCATTTT.

The genes are TRBV20-1 and TRBJ2-1; the D gene is possibly TRBD1 (5 bases). The length of the CDR3 is 14 residues. Germline lookup yields CDR1 DFQATT and CDR2 SNEGSKA (reference sequence). Trimming stripped 2 bases from V and 7 bases from J, with 15 bases between. CDR3 sequence (DNA): TGCAGTGCTAGAAGACAGTCCCCCGGGAATGAGCAGTTCTTC. Translating gives CSARRQSPGNEQFF.

This clonotype was observed a few times. The gene calls are TRBV5-1 and TRBJ1-6; 8 bases match TRBD1. The CDR3 is 15 amino acids. Germline CDR1 SGHRS, CDR2 YFSETQ. Germline trimming cut 2 bases from V and 10 bases from J; bases unmatched to any gene: 8. The CDR3 DNA reads as TGCGCCAGCAGCTTAGCCGGACAGGGCCGCTCACCCCTCCACTTT. Translated, it gives CASSLAGQGRSPLHF.

This clonotype has only one observation. The chain recombines TRBV15 with TRBJ2-1; TRBD2 matches 8 bases. Germline V lookup: CDR1 LNHNV, CDR2 YYDKDF (reference sequence). V gave up 3 bases and J gave up 6 bases; unmatched junction bases: 7. This CDR3 spans 15 amino acids. CDR3 sequence reads: CATSRRELAANEQFF. CDR3 DNA sequence: TGTGCCACCAGCAGGAGGGAACTAGCGGCCAATGAGCAGTTCTTC.

The rearrangement uses TRBV28 and TRBJ2-1; the D call may be TRBD1 or TRBD2 (6 bases each). This CDR3 is 19 amino acids long. CDR1 is MDHEN, CDR2 SYDVKM, per germline. The V gene lost 3 bases and the J gene lost 0 bases, with 21 bases spanning the gap. As DNA, the CDR3 is TGTGCCAGCAGTTTCGGAGGGAGATGGGGGCAAAGCTCCTACAATGAGCAGTTCTTC. Its translation: CASSFGGRWGQSSYNEQFF. The full variable domain, its missing parts supplied by reference TRBV28 and TRBJ2-1, is DVKVTQSSRYLVKRTGEKVFLECVQDMDHENMFWYRQDPGLGLRLIYFSYDVKMKEKGDIPEGYSVSREKKERFSLILESASTNQTSMYLCASSFGGRWGQSSYNEQFFGPGTRLTVL.

The V and J genes are TRBV20-1 and TRBJ2-5, with 7 bases aligning to TRBD2. Germline lookup yields CDR1 DFQATT and CDR2 SNEGSKA (reference sequence). The CDR3 sequence is 15 residues long. J was trimmed by 4 bases and V by 1 base; bases with no gene match: 9. In nucleotides, the CDR3 is TGCAGTGCTAGAGCGGCTAGCGGAATCCCAGAGACCCAGTACTTC. This codes for CSARAASGIPETQYF.

The V call is TRBV4-3, the J call TRBJ2-3, with 11 positions matching TRBD2. Trimming at V came to 4 bases and at J to 2 bases, leaving 8 bases not matched to a gene. This CDR3 has 17 amino acids. CDR1 and CDR2 from the germline V gene are LGHNA and YSLEER. The CDR3 region has the DNA TGCGCCAGCAGCCTCACCCTAGCGGGGGGTCTCACAGATACGCAGTATTTT. This gives the protein CASSLTLAGGLTDTQYF.

This clonotype was found a few times. The chain has TRBV2 and TRBJ2-5; 7 positions agree with TRBD1. The CDR3 is 14 residues long. The germline V gene encodes CDR1 SNHLY and CDR2 FYNNEI. The V and J ends lost 6 bases and 3 bases, in that order; junction bases with no gene match: 7. The DNA of the CDR3 is TGTGCCAGCAGGAGGGGGACAGTTAAAGAGACCCAGTACTTC. The encoded protein is CASRRGTVKETQYF. Full variable domain (rest looked up from reference TRBV2 and TRBJ2-5): EPEVTQTPSHQVTQMGQEVILRCVPISNHLYFYWYRQILGQKVEFLVSFYNNEISEKSEIFDDQFSVERPDGSNFTLKIRSTKLEDSAMYFCASRRGTVKETQYFGPGTRLLVL.

This clonotype occurred a few times. The V gene is TRBV5-1, the J gene TRBJ2-2; D remains unclear. V lost 1 base to trimming and J lost 0 bases, with 4 bases between them. CDR3 length equals 14 residues. From germline, CDR1 is SGHRS and CDR2 YFSETQ. DNA for the CDR3: TGCGCCAGCAGCTTGTCCACGAACACCGGGGAGCTGTTTTTT. It encodes CASSLSTNTGELFF.

The chain combines TRBV28 with TRBJ2-7; 9 nucleotides match TRBD2. Germline assignment: CDR1 MDHEN and CDR2 SYDVKM. The CDR3 is 15 amino acids. The junction had 4 bases not matched to a gene; V was cut back by 4 bases and J by 0 bases. The CDR3 loop reads CASSSSGAYSYEQYF. DNA of the CDR3: TGTGCCAGCAGTTCTAGCGGGGCTTACTCCTACGAGCAGTACTTC.

CDR3: CASSWDRGSGELFF. CDR3 sequence (DNA): TGTGCCAGCAGTTGGGACAGGGGCTCTGGGGAGCTGTTTTTT. The chain couples TRBV12-3 or TRBV12-4 to TRBJ2-2; 10 nucleotides agree with TRBD1. The V segment lost 4 bases and the J segment 8 bases; nucleotides outside the gene matches: 4. CDR3 length: 14 residues.

This clonotype turned up a few times. The gene calls are TRBV5-1 and TRBJ2-4; maybe TRBD2 (6 bases). V was clipped by 4 bases and J by 7 bases, with 12 bases between them. CDR3 size: 13 residues. Per the germline V gene, CDR1 is SGHRS and CDR2 is YFSETQ. The CDR3 sequence: CASSPAGLNIQYF. CDR3 in DNA: TGCGCCAGCAGCCCGGCGGGACTTAACATTCAGTACTTC.

The chain couples TRBV7-2 to TRBJ2-5, with 9 nucleotides matching TRBD2. CDR3 length: 15 amino acids. Germline V CDR1 and CDR2: SGHTA, FQGNSA. The V gene end was trimmed by 4 bases and the J gene end by 2 bases; junction bases not matched to a gene: 5. The CDR3 DNA follows: TGTGCCAGCAGCTACTGGGGACTAGCACAAGAGACCCAGTACTTC. This translates into CASSYWGLAQETQYF.

The chain carries TRBV5-4 and TRBJ2-3; TRBD2 might be the D (6 bases). The germline gives CDR1 SGHNT, CDR2 YYREEE (reference sequence). The CDR3 length is 15 residues. Trimming took 4 bases from V and 5 from J, leaving 17 bases between them. The CDR3 spells CASSPDATSLDTQYF. The CDR3 DNA is TGTGCCAGCAGCCCAGACGCGACTAGTTTAGATACGCAGTATTTT.

This clonotype has a handful of counts. The chain is built from TRBV20-1 and TRBJ2-7; 8 nucleotides agree with TRBD1. This CDR3 contains 13 residues. With V trimmed by 6 bases and J by 5 bases, 9 bases remained unmatched. Germline CDR1 and CDR2: DFQATT and SNEGSKA (reference sequence). The CDR3 here is CSATRDRFNEQYF. CDR3 nucleotide sequence: TGCAGTGCCACCCGGGACAGGTTTAACGAGCAGTACTTC.

The sample holds a few counts of this clonotype. The rearrangement links TRBV5-6 to TRBJ2-5, with 9 nucleotides matching TRBD1. The CDR3 spans 14 residues. V shed 4 bases and J 5 bases; nucleotides not matched to a gene: 6. Germline V gives CDR1 SGHDT, CDR2 YYEEEE. CDR3 amino acids: CASSVGQGTETQYF. Here the CDR3 DNA reads TGTGCCAGCAGCGTAGGACAGGGGACGGAGACCCAGTACTTC.

This sequence joins TRBV15 and TRBJ1-2; TRBD1 matches at 7 bases. The CDR3 is 15 amino acids. Germline-derived CDR1 and CDR2 are LNHNV and YYDKDF (reference sequence). V lost 1 base and J lost 4; bases outside the gene matches: 6. The CDR3 coding sequence is TGTGCCACCAGCAGAGCTAGGGGGCTCGGCTATGGCTACACCTTC. This translates into CATSRARGLGYGYTF. The full variable domain, rest sourced from reference TRBV15 and TRBJ1-2, is DAMVIQNPRYQVTQFGKPVTLSCSQTLNHNVMYWYQQKSSQAPKLLFHYYDKDFNNEADTPDNFQSRRPNTSFCFLDIRSPGLGDTAMYLCATSRARGLGYGYTFGSGTRLTVV.

Here the CDR3 reads CATSRVDRELTGELFF. DNA of the CDR3: TGTGCCACCAGCAGAGTCGACAGGGAGCTGACCGGGGAGCTGTTTTTT. The V call is TRBV15, the J call TRBJ2-2; 7 nucleotides agree with TRBD1. This CDR3 has 16 residues. Per germline, CDR1 LNHNV and CDR2 YYDKDF (reference sequence). V shed 1 base, J shed 5 bases, and the junction held 7 bases outside the gene matches.

Comments on this clonotype: One junction end disagrees with the germline gene, perhaps due to a read error. J is TRBJ2-7 and V is TRBV28, with 7 bases aligning to TRBD1. This CDR3 comprises 16 residues. CDR1 and CDR2 (germline): MDHEN, SYDVKM. For the CDR3, the DNA is TGTGCCAGCCGTTTGAGGGGGCAGGTCGTGTTCAACGAGCAGTACTTC. Protein product: CASRLRGQVVFNEQYF.

In this sample, this clonotype turned up many times. The V call is TRBV25-1, the J call TRBJ2-5; 7 nucleotides line up with TRBD1. The V gene's germline CDR1 is MGHDK and CDR2 SYGVNS. This CDR3 spans 13 amino acids. The V gene end was trimmed by 6 bases and the J gene end by 5 bases; junction bases not matched to a gene: 6. The DNA for the CDR3 is TGTGCCAGCAGCGAACAGGGGCGGGAGACCCAGTACTTC. Amino acids: CASSEQGRETQYF.

This clonotype was seen a handful of times. The rearrangement joins TRBV6-1 to TRBJ2-7; the D gene is possibly TRBD2 (5 bases). CDR3 length: 15 amino acids. From germline, CDR1 is MNHNS and CDR2 SASEGT. Trimming pared 6 bases from V and 7 bases from J, leaving 22 bases between. The CDR3 sequence is CASSPRTGEKGEQYF. The CDR3 DNA reads as TGTGCCAGCAGCCCCCGGACTGGGGAGAAGGGAGAGCAGTACTTC.

This clonotype was recorded a few times. The chain combines TRBV15 with TRBJ2-3; D might be TRBD2 (6 bases). Per the germline V gene, CDR1 is LNHNV and CDR2 is YYDKDF (reference sequence). This CDR3 has 13 residues. V lost 1 base and J lost 10, with 12 bases in between. The CDR3 region is CATSRGVREAQYF. CDR3 sequence (DNA): TGTGCCACCAGCAGAGGGGTCAGGGAGGCGCAGTATTTT.

The table lists this clonotype with many counts. This sequence joins TRBV7-2 and TRBJ2-7, with D unresolved. Trimming took 5 bases from V and 6 from J, leaving 11 bases between them. The CDR3 is 12 amino acids. Looked up from germline, CDR1 is SGHTA and CDR2 is FQGNSA. The CDR3 region is CASSPPTAEQYF. The DNA for the CDR3 is TGTGCCAGCAGCCCACCTACCGCCGAGCAGTACTTC.